Presented here are 21 T cell receptor beta chains from one specimen sequenced in a study of control samples from healthy donors and cancer patients. Generated by immunoSEQ multiplex PCR, the TCRdb table keeps only in-frame clones and is missing some. The repertoire holds roughly 84,000 clones, with around 92% as singletons. Source material: blood. These receptors were obtained from a man between 50 and 59 years old in good health.

The chain links TRBV7-2 to TRBJ2-7, with 8 bases matching TRBD2. This CDR3 contains 13 residues. Germline-derived CDR1 and CDR2 are SGHTA and FQGNSA. Trimming took 5 bases from V and 7 from J; bases not matched to a gene: 7. CDR3 region: CASSQQPGGEQYF. The CDR3 nucleotides are TGTGCCAGCAGCCAGCAGCCGGGGGGGGAGCAGTACTTC. The variable domain in full, with the rest retrieved from reference TRBV7-2 and TRBJ2-7, is GAGVSQSPSNKVTEKGKDVELRCDPISGHTALYWYRQSLGQGLEFLIYFQGNSAPDKSGLPSDRFSAERTGGSVSTLTIQRTQQEDSAVYLCASSQQPGGEQYFGPGTRLTVT.

The CDR3 sequence: CASSDGGLGEQYF. DNA for the CDR3: TGTGCCAGCAGTGACGGGGGGCTTGGCGAGCAGTACTTC. The chain has TRBV2 and TRBJ2-7; TRBD2 is a possible D gene (7 bases). Trimming cost V 3 bases and J 6 bases, with 12 bases left between them. CDR1 and CDR2 (germline): SNHLY, FYNNEI. This CDR3 has 13 residues.

The J gene is TRBJ1-5, the V gene TRBV15, with D hard to call. V gave up 0 bases and J gave up 6 bases, with 15 bases separating them. The CDR3 consists of 16 residues. The germline V gene encodes CDR1 LNHNV and CDR2 YYDKDF (reference sequence). The CDR3 sequence is CATSREQQLGSQPQHF. CDR3 nucleotide sequence: TGTGCCACCAGCAGAGAACAACAGCTCGGAAGTCAGCCCCAGCATTTT.

The genes are TRBV7-2 and TRBJ1-1; TRBD1 might be the D (5 bases). Germline-derived CDR1 and CDR2 are SGHTA and FQGNSA. V gave up 4 bases and J gave up 10 bases, with 16 bases separating them. The CDR3 contains 13 residues. CDR3 nucleotides: TGTGCCAGCAGCTACACACCCCACGGGGGAGCTTTCTTT. Protein: CASSYTPHGGAFF.

The chain combines TRBV18 with TRBJ2-2, with 8 bases that match TRBD2. The V segment lost 3 bases and the J segment 4 bases; nucleotides outside the gene matches: 4. The germline gives CDR1 KGHSH, CDR2 LQKENI. The CDR3 covers 15 residues. The CDR3 sequence is CASSPRLAGTGELFF. The CDR3 bases are TGTGCCAGCTCACCCCGGCTAGCGGGCACCGGGGAGCTGTTTTTT.

The rearrangement uses TRBV5-1 and TRBJ1-1; D is perhaps TRBD1 (5 bases). V was shortened by 4 bases and J by 1 base, with 11 bases between the two germline ends. In germline, CDR1 is SGHRS, CDR2 YFSETQ. The CDR3 has 14 residues. CDR3 nucleotide sequence: TGCGCCAGCAGCCCCGCAGGGACGAACACTGAAGCTTTCTTT. It is translated as CASSPAGTNTEAFF.

J is TRBJ1-4 and V is TRBV19; D is unclear. This CDR3 contains 13 residues. CDR1 is LNHDA and CDR2 is SQIVND in the germline V gene (reference sequence). The V end was cut by 8 bases, the J end by 8 bases, with 15 bases between. The DNA of the CDR3 is TGTGCCAGTCTCAGGCGGGGTGAGGAAAAACTGTTTTTT. Translating gives CASLRRGEEKLFF.

The J gene is TRBJ1-3, the V gene TRBV2, with no clear D. With 5 bases removed from V and 4 bases from J, the gap between germline ends came to 18 bases. Per germline, CDR1 SNHLY and CDR2 FYNNEI. CDR3 length equals 16 residues. This CDR3 reads CASSYGLSPVGNTIYF. The CDR3 DNA sequence: TGTGCCAGCAGTTACGGACTGAGCCCTGTGGGAAACACCATATATTTT.

The genes are TRBV12-3 or TRBV12-4 and TRBJ2-7; maybe TRBD2 (7 bases). Trimming shortened V by 3 bases and J by 2 bases, and 8 bases separated the two germline ends. The CDR3 sequence is 13 residues long. The CDR3 DNA sequence: TGTGCCAGCAGTTTCGGGGGGCCCTACGAGCAGTACTTC. It codes for CASSFGGPYEQYF.

The genes are TRBV2 and TRBJ2-7; perhaps D is TRBD1 or TRBD2 (5 bases each). The CDR3 contains 13 residues. From germline, CDR1 is SNHLY and CDR2 FYNNEI. The ends were cut back, 8 bases at V and 2 bases at J, with 13 bases in the middle. DNA for the CDR3: TGTGCCAGCGCCCTGGGGGTTCCCTACGAGCAGTACTTC. The encoded protein is CASALGVPYEQYF.

This chain connects TRBV5-1 to TRBJ2-1, with D perhaps matching TRBD1 or TRBD2 (5 bases each). Germline CDR1 is SGHRS and CDR2 is YFSETQ. Trimming took 0 bases from V and 6 from J, leaving 7 bases between them. The CDR3 contains 13 residues. The CDR3 DNA sequence: TGCGCCAGCAGCTTGGGGGGGATCAATGAGCAGTTCTTC. Protein product: CASSLGGINEQFF. Drawing the rest from reference TRBV5-1 and TRBJ2-1, the complete variable domain is KAGVTQTPRYLIKTRGQQVTLSCSPISGHRSVSWYQQTPGQGLQFLFEYFSETQRNKGNFPGRFSGRQFSNSRSEMNVSTLELGDSALYLCASSLGGINEQFFGPGTRLTVL.

J is TRBJ2-7 and V is TRBV7-2; 9 nucleotides agree with TRBD1. CDR3 length equals 14 residues. After removal of 0 bases from V and 3 bases from J, the junction contained 0 bases not matched to a gene. Germline values: CDR1 SGHTA, CDR2 FQGNSA. CDR3: CASSLADRGYEQYF. The DNA of the CDR3 is TGTGCCAGCAGCTTAGCGGACAGGGGCTACGAGCAGTACTTC. The full variable domain, rest sourced from reference TRBV7-2 and TRBJ2-7, is GAGVSQSPSNKVTEKGKDVELRCDPISGHTALYWYRQSLGQGLEFLIYFQGNSAPDKSGLPSDRFSAERTGGSVSTLTIQRTQQEDSAVYLCASSLADRGYEQYFGPGTRLTVT.

This clone occurred once. This chain links TRBV6-6 with TRBJ1-1; possible D gene TRBD1, 5 bases. Trimming took 4 bases from V and 1 from J, leaving 10 bases between them. Looked up from germline, CDR1 is MNHNY and CDR2 is SVGAGI (reference sequence). The CDR3 has 14 amino acids. CDR3 residues: CASSWRGSNTEAFF. CDR3 sequence (DNA): TGTGCCAGCAGTTGGAGGGGCTCGAACACTGAAGCTTTCTTT.

The chain has TRBV27 and TRBJ2-3, with a weak D call TRBD2 (6 bases). CDR3 length: 18 residues. V was trimmed by 6 bases and J by 8 bases, leaving 30 bases between them. Germline CDR1 and CDR2: MNHEY and SMNVEV (reference sequence). CDR3 protein: CASSGLFRTSPSRRTQYF. CDR3 coding DNA: TGTGCCAGCAGCGGCCTATTTCGTACTAGCCCGTCGCGTCGTACGCAGTATTTT.

This clone appeared a single time. The chain employs TRBV29-1 and TRBJ2-3, with D perhaps matching TRBD1 (5 bases). V was clipped by 3 bases and J by 4 bases, with 8 bases between them. This CDR3 has 12 amino acids. Germline CDR1 is SQVTM and CDR2 is ANQGSEA. This chain's CDR3 is CSVDWGSDTQYF. The CDR3 nucleotides are TGCAGCGTTGATTGGGGCTCAGATACGCAGTATTTT.

The J gene is TRBJ1-2, the V gene TRBV14, with TRBD1 as a possible D gene (6 bases). The V end was cut by 0 bases, the J end by 8 bases, with 22 bases between. This CDR3 contains 17 residues. In germline, CDR1 is SGHDN, CDR2 FVKESK. The DNA of the CDR3 is TGTGCCAGCAGCCAAGACCACTTCCAGGGGATTTTAGCAGGCTACACCTTC. This translates into CASSQDHFQGILAGYTF. Together with reference TRBV14 and TRBJ1-2, the CDR3 gives the full variable domain: EAGVTQFPSHSVIEKGQTVTLRCDPISGHDNLYWYRRVMGKEIKFLLHFVKESKQDESGMPNNRFLAERTGGTYSTLKVQPAELEDSGVYFCASSQDHFQGILAGYTFGSGTRLTVV.

The chain uses TRBV5-6 and TRBJ1-1, with unresolved D. The CDR3 has 12 amino acids. The V and J ends lost 4 bases and 1 base respectively, with 5 bases between them. The V gene's germline CDR1 is SGHDT and CDR2 YYEEEE. The CDR3 DNA reads as TGTGCCAGCAGCCCGCGGAACACTGAAGCTTTCTTT. This gives the protein CASSPRNTEAFF.

The chain has TRBV7-8 and TRBJ1-4, with D possibly matching TRBD1 (5 bases). Trimming pared 6 bases from V and 6 bases from J, leaving 11 bases between. The CDR3 spans 13 residues. Germline values: CDR1 SGHVS, CDR2 FQNEAQ. CDR3 nucleotide sequence: TGTGCCAGCAGTCCCAGGGTTTATGAAAAACTGTTTTTT. It encodes CASSPRVYEKLFF. Supplemented by reference TRBV7-8 and TRBJ1-4, the full variable domain reads GAGVSQSPRYKVAKRGQDVALRCDPISGHVSLFWYQQALGQGPEFLTYFQNEAQLDKSGLPSDRFFAERPEGSVSTLKIQRTQQEDSAVYLCASSPRVYEKLFFGSGTQLSVL.

The CDR3 region has the DNA TGTGCCAGCAGTGTGGGAGGTCAGCCCCAGCATTTT. Its protein is CASSVGGQPQHF. The chain carries TRBV25-1 and TRBJ1-5, with no clear D. The CDR3 sequence is 12 residues long. Germline loops: CDR1 MGHDK, CDR2 SYGVNS. V lost 4 bases and J 6 bases, leaving 7 bases between the germline ends.

This chain connects TRBV6-5 to TRBJ1-1; D remains unclear. CDR3 length equals 14 residues. V dropped 5 bases and J dropped 0 bases, with 10 bases sitting between them. CDR1 is MNHEY, CDR2 SVGAGI, per germline. CDR3 nucleotide sequence: TGTGCCAGCAGTCGGTCGAGGGTGAACACTGAAGCTTTCTTT. Protein sequence: CASSRSRVNTEAFF.

This clone was counted a single time. V and J are TRBV2 and TRBJ2-7; D uncertain. The CDR3 is 13 residues long. The V gene's germline CDR1 is SNHLY and CDR2 FYNNEI. V gave up 4 bases and J gave up 5 bases, with 12 bases separating them. In DNA form, the CDR3 reads TGTGCCAGCAGTGTGCCAGACGGCGACGAGCAGTACTTC. Translating gives CASSVPDGDEQYF.